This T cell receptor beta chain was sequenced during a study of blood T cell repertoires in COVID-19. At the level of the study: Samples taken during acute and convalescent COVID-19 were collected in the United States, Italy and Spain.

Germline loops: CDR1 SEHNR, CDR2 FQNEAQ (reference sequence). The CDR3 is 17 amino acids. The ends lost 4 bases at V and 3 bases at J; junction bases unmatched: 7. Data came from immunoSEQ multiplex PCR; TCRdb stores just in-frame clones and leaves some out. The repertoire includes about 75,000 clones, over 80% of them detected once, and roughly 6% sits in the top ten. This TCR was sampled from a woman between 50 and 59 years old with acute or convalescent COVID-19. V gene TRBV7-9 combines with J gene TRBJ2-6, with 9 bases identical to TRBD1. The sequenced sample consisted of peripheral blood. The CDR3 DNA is TGTGCCAGCAGCTCTCCGGGACAGGGACGTGGGGCCAACGTCCTGACTTTC. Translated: CASSSPGQGRGANVLTF.